The 16 T cell receptor beta chains given below trace back to one sample, sequenced in a study of blood T cell repertoires in COVID-19. Data came from immunoSEQ multiplex PCR; TCRdb stores just in-frame clones and leaves some out. The sample contains a few hundred thousand clones, 80% to 90% of which appear only once. The sequenced material came from PBMCs or T cells enriched from blood (not recorded which). All receptors derive from a woman aged 40 to 50 who had been exposed to COVID-19.

The chain links TRBV5-1 to TRBJ1-4; no clear D gene. This CDR3 spans 14 amino acids. Germline V CDR1 and CDR2: SGHRS, YFSETQ. V dropped 0 bases and J dropped 0 bases, with 3 bases sitting between them. The CDR3 bases are TGCGCCAGCAGCTTGGCCACAACTAATGAAAAACTGTTTTTT. This gives the protein CASSLATTNEKLFF.

The rearrangement links TRBV10-2 to TRBJ1-5; 9 nucleotides align to TRBD1. The CDR3 runs 16 residues. V trimming: 8 bases; J trimming: 4 bases; junction bases outside the gene matches: 12. CDR1 and CDR2 (germline): WSHSY, SAAADI. CDR3 coding DNA: TGCGCCAGCGACCCCTCCGGGACAGGGCTTAATCAGCCCCAGCATTTT. Protein: CASDPSGTGLNQPQHF.

This chain connects TRBV19 to TRBJ2-6; 9 bases match TRBD1. Looked up from germline, CDR1 is LNHDA and CDR2 is SQIVND (reference sequence). The CDR3 loop spans 22 amino acids. Trimming took 5 bases from V and 1 from J; bases not matched to a gene: 21. DNA for the CDR3: TGTGCCAGTAGTTACGCCTTCACAATGACAGGGGGAAAAGTATCTGGGGCCAACGTCCTGACTTTC. Protein: CASSYAFTMTGGKVSGANVLTF.

J is TRBJ2-3 and V is TRBV7-8, with a weak D call TRBD2 (5 bases). There are 16 residues in the CDR3. Looked up from germline, CDR1 is SGHVS and CDR2 is FQNEAQ. Trimming removed 1 base at V and 0 bases at J, with 11 bases between. This CDR3 reads CASSLVTGFSTDTQYF. CDR3 DNA sequence: TGTGCCAGCAGCTTAGTGACGGGGTTTAGCACAGATACGCAGTATTTT.

The rearrangement uses TRBV12-3 or TRBV12-4 and TRBJ1-6, with unresolved D. The CDR3 loop spans 13 amino acids. Trimming removed 3 bases from V and 6 bases from J, with 6 bases in between. In nucleotides, the CDR3 is TGTGCCAGCAGTTTTTTCCTTAATTCACCCCTCCACTTT. Protein sequence: CASSFFLNSPLHF.

The DNA for the CDR3 is TGTGCCAGCAGCCTCACAGGGTACTATGGCTACACCTTC. Amino acids: CASSLTGYYGYTF. The chain carries TRBV5-8 and TRBJ1-2; D may be TRBD1 (6 bases). Germline lookup yields CDR1 SGHTS and CDR2 YDEGEE. V lost 4 bases and J 3 bases, leaving 10 bases between the germline ends. CDR3 size: 13 residues.

The CDR3 spells CASSYSTGGRTEAFF. For the CDR3, the DNA is TGTGCCAGCAGTTACTCCACAGGGGGGCGGACTGAAGCTTTCTTT. The V gene is TRBV6-6, the J gene TRBJ1-1, with TRBD1 matching 8 bases. This CDR3 contains 15 residues. Per the germline V gene, CDR1 is MNHNY and CDR2 is SVGAGI (reference sequence). With V trimmed by 0 bases and J by 5 bases, 5 bases remained unmatched.

The chain combines TRBV30 with TRBJ1-3; the D is unclear. CDR3 length equals 15 residues. The V gene lost 2 bases and the J gene lost 4 bases, with 15 bases spanning the gap. CDR1 and CDR2 from the germline V gene are GTSNPN and SVGIG (reference sequence). The CDR3 is CAWSLPARRGNTIYF. The CDR3 DNA is TGTGCCTGGAGTCTACCTGCGAGGCGAGGAAACACCATATATTTT.

This chain connects TRBV25-1 to TRBJ1-3; D might be TRBD1 (5 bases). Per germline, CDR1 MGHDK and CDR2 SYGVNS. V dropped 5 bases and J dropped 1 base, with 15 bases sitting between them. This CDR3 is built from 16 residues. The chain's CDR3 is CASSRSQGPSGNTIYF. For the CDR3, the DNA is TGTGCCAGCAGTCGGTCTCAGGGTCCATCTGGAAACACCATATATTTT.

The chain recombines TRBV28 with TRBJ2-6, with D perhaps TRBD2 (7 bases). Trimming stripped 6 bases from V and 0 bases from J, with 9 bases between. CDR3 size: 15 residues. Germline V CDR1 and CDR2: MDHEN, SYDVKM. The CDR3 is CASRGGLSGANVLTF. The DNA for the CDR3 is TGTGCCAGCAGGGGGGGGCTCTCTGGGGCCAACGTCCTGACTTTC.

This CDR3 is CASRGPGQGFSGYTF. The CDR3 region has the DNA TGTGCCAGCAGGGGACCGGGACAGGGGTTTTCTGGCTACACCTTC. The chain couples TRBV28 to TRBJ1-2, with TRBD1 identical over 10 bases. The CDR3 spans 15 residues. Germline V gene data show CDR1 as MDHEN and CDR2 as SYDVKM. J gave up 7 bases and V 6 bases, and 11 bases lay outside the gene matches.

This clone was seen only once. The V call is TRBV11-3, the J call TRBJ2-1, with 7 bases identical to TRBD2. Germline-derived CDR1 and CDR2 are SGHNT and YENEEA. Trimming took 3 bases from V and 2 from J; bases not matched to a gene: 10. CDR3 length: 17 amino acids. CDR3 in amino acids: CASSFYSGSPAYNEQFF. DNA of the CDR3: TGTGCCAGCAGCTTCTATAGCGGGTCTCCGGCCTACAATGAGCAGTTCTTC.

The chain recombines TRBV19 with TRBJ1-1; 7 bases are shared with TRBD1. The CDR3 is made up of 16 amino acids. Germline V lookup: CDR1 LNHDA, CDR2 SQIVND (reference sequence). V lost 5 bases, J lost 0 bases, and 9 bases stayed unmatched. This chain's CDR3 is CASSPRQGGLNTEAFF. For the CDR3, the DNA is TGTGCCAGTAGTCCACGACAGGGCGGCTTGAACACTGAAGCTTTCTTT.

The chain employs TRBV9 and TRBJ2-2; weak D call: TRBD2 (6 bases). There are 14 residues in the CDR3. Germline V gene sequence: CDR1 SGDLS, CDR2 YYNGEE. V dropped 5 bases and J dropped 6 bases, with 14 bases sitting between them. The CDR3 reads CASRGDSHPGELFF. In DNA, the CDR3 is TGTGCCAGCAGGGGGGACTCCCACCCCGGGGAGCTGTTTTTT.

This rearrangement joins TRBV7-9 to TRBJ1-3, with D possibly being TRBD1 (6 bases). The germline V and J ends were trimmed by 5 bases and 8 bases, with 10 bases remaining between them. The CDR3 is made up of 12 amino acids. The germline gives CDR1 SEHNR, CDR2 FQNEAQ (reference sequence). In DNA form, the CDR3 reads TGTGCCAGCAGCGCTCGGACAGACACCATATATTTT. Translated, it gives CASSARTDTIYF. The full variable domain, in which reference TRBV7-9 and TRBJ1-3 provide the parts outside the CDR3, is DTGVSQNPRHKITKRGQNVTFRCDPISEHNRLYWYRQTLGQGPEFLTYFQNEAQLEKSRLLSDRFSAERPKGSFSTLEIQRTEQGDSAMYLCASSARTDTIYFGEGSWLTVV.

This clone was observed a few times. This chain joins TRBV6-5 and TRBJ2-7; 9 nucleotides match TRBD1. Looked up from germline, CDR1 is MNHEY and CDR2 is SVGAGI. J was trimmed by 2 bases and V by 2 bases; bases with no gene match: 1. The CDR3 is 14 amino acids. In nucleotides, the CDR3 is TGTGCCAGCAGTTACGGGACAGGGACCTACGAGCAGTACTTC. Translating gives CASSYGTGTYEQYF.